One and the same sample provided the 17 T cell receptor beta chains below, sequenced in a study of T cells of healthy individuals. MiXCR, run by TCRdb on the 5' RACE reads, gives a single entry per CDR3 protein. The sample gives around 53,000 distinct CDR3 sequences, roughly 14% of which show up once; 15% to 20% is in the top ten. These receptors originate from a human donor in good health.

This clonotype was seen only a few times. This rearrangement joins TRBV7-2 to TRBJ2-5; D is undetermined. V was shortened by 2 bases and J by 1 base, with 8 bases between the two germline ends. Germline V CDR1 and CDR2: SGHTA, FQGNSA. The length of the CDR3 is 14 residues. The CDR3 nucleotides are TGTGCCAGCAGCTTACAGGCCAGCCAAGAGACCCAGTACTTC. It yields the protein CASSLQASQETQYF. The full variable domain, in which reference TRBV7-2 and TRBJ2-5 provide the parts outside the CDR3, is GAGVSQSPSNKVTEKGKDVELRCDPISGHTALYWYRQSLGQGLEFLIYFQGNSAPDKSGLPSDRFSAERTGGSVSTLTIQRTQQEDSAVYLCASSLQASQETQYFGPGTRLLVL.

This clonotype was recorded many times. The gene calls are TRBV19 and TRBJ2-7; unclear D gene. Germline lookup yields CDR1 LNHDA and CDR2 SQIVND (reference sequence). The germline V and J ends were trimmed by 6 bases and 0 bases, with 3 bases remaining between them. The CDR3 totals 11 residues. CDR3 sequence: CASRNSYEQYF. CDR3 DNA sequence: TGTGCCAGTAGGAACTCCTACGAGCAGTACTTC.

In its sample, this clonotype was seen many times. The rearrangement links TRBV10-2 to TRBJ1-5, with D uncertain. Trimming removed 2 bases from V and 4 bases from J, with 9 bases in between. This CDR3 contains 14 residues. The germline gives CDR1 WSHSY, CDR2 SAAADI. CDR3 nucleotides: TGCGCCAGCAGTGAGACGGCAGCTAATCAGCCCCAGCATTTT. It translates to CASSETAANQPQHF.

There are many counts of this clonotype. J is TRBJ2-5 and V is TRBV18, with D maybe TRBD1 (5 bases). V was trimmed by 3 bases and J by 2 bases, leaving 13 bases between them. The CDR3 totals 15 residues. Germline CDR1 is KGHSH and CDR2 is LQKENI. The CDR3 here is CASSPLARGQETQYF. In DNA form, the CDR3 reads TGTGCCAGCTCACCCCTGGCTAGGGGTCAAGAGACCCAGTACTTC.

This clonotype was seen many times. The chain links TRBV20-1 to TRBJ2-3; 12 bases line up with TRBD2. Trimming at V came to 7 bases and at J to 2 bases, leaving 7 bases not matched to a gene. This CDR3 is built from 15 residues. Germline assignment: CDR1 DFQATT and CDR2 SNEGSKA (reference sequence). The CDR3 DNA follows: TGCAGTGTCCCAGGACTAGCGGGGTTCACAGATACGCAGTATTTT. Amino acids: CSVPGLAGFTDTQYF.

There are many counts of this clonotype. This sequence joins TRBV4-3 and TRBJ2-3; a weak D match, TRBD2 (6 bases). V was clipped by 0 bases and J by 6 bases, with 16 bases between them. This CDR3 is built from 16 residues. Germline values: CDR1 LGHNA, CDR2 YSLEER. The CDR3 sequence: CASSQDLGGAPDTQYF. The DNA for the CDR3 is TGCGCCAGCAGCCAAGATTTGGGCGGGGCCCCGGATACGCAGTATTTT.

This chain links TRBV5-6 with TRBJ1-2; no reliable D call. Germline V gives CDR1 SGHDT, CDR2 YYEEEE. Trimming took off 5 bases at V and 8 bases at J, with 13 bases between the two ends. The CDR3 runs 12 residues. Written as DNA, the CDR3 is TGTGCCAGCAGATCTCCGACGGGCGGCTACACCTTC. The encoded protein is CASRSPTGGYTF.

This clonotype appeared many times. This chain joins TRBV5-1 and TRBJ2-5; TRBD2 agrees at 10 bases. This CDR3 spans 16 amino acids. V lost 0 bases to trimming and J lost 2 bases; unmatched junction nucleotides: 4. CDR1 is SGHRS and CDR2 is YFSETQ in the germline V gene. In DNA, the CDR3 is TGCGCCAGCAGCTTGGCTCCTAGCGGGAGTCAAGAGACCCAGTACTTC. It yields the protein CASSLAPSGSQETQYF.

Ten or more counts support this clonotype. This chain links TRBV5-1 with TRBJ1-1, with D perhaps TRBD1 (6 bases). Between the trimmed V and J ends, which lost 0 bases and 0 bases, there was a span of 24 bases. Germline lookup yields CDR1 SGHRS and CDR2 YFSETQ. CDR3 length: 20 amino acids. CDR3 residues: CASSLGGTVQRGGLNTEAFF. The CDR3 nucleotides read TGCGCCAGCAGCTTGGGGGGCACAGTCCAAAGGGGGGGATTGAACACTGAAGCTTTCTTT.

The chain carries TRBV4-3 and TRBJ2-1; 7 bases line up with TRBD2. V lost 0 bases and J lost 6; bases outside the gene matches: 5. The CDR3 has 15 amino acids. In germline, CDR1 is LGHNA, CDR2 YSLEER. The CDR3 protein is CASSQDRAGINEQFF. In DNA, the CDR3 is TGCGCCAGCAGCCAAGATCGAGCGGGGATCAATGAGCAGTTCTTC.

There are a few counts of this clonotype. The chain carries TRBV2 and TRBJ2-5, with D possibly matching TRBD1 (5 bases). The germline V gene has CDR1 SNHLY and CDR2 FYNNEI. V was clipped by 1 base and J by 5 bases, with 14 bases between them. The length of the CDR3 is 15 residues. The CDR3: CASSEGMLGVETQYF. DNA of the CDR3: TGTGCCAGCAGTGAAGGCATGTTAGGGGTGGAGACCCAGTACTTC.

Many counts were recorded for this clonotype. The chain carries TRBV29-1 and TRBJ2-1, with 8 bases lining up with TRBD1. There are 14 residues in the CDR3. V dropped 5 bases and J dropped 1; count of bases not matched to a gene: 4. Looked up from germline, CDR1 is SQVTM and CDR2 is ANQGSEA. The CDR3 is CSVKTGVSYNEQFF. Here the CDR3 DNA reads TGCAGCGTTAAGACAGGGGTTTCCTACAATGAGCAGTTCTTC.

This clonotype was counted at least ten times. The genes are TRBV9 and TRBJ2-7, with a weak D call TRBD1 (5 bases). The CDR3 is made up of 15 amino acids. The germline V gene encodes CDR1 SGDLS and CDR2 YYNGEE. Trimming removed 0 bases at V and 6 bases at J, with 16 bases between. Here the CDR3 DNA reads TGTGCCAGCAGCGTAGTATCCGGGCCCCAGGGCGAGCAGTACTTC. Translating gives CASSVVSGPQGEQYF.

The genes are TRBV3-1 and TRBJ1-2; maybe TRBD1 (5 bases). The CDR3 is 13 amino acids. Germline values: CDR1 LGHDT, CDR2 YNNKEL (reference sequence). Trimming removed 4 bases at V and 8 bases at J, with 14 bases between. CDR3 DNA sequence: TGTGCCAGCAGCCCCCGGGCAGGGTCGGGCTACACCTTC. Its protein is CASSPRAGSGYTF.

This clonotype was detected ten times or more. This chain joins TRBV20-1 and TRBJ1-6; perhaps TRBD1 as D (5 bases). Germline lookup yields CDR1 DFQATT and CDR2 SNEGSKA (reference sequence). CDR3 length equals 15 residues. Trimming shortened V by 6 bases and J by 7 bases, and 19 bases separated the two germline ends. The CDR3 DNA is TGCAGTGCCACTCGCCCGGGACCGAAAAATTCACCCCTCCACTTT. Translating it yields CSATRPGPKNSPLHF.

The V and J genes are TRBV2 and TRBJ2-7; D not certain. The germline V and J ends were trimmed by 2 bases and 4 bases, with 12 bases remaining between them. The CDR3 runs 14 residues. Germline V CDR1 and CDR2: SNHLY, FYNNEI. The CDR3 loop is CASSENRGEYEQYF. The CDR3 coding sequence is TGTGCCAGCAGTGAAAATCGTGGAGAGTACGAGCAGTACTTC.

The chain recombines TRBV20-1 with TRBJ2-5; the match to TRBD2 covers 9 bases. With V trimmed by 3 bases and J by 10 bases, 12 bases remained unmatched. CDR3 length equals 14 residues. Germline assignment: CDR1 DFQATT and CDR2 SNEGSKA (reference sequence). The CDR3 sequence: CSASAGGAYRDQYF. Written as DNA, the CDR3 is TGCAGTGCTAGCGCGGGAGGGGCTTACAGGGACCAGTACTTC.